The 27 T cell receptor beta chains below come from one sample, sequenced in a study of blood T cells in healthy people across ages. Next came a second PCR, run for roughly 6 to 11 cycles, which used a sample-barcoded 5' primer along with a J-beta primer mix. Using its own MiXCR run on the 5' RACE reads, TCRdb lists one record per CDR3 protein. The profile shows fewer than 2,000,000 distinct CDR3 sequences, almost 35% of them singletons. Sequenced: blood. The receptors come from a woman between 25 and 40 years old in good health.

To note about this clonotype: A much more abundant neighbour one base away suggests this may be a read error. The chain joins TRBV12-3 or TRBV12-4 to TRBJ2-5, with D unclear. V was trimmed by 8 bases and J by 11 bases, leaving 15 bases between them. The CDR3 has 11 amino acids. The CDR3, as DNA: TGTGCCAGCGGTATTACCTACGCGCAGTACTTC. It encodes CASGITYAQYF.

This clonotype was seen a few times. The chain recombines TRBV15 with TRBJ2-7; tentatively, D is TRBD1 (6 bases). This CDR3 contains 12 residues. Germline V gene sequence: CDR1 LNHNV, CDR2 YYDKDF (reference sequence). V lost 5 bases and J lost 4, with 9 bases in between. The CDR3, as DNA: TGTGCCACCAGCGGTACAGGGTACGAGCAGTACTTC. This sequence encodes CATSGTGYEQYF.

Details on this clonotype: The junction does not match germline at one end; this may be a read error. The chain links TRBV6-2 or TRBV6-3 to TRBJ1-5, with D perhaps matching TRBD1 (6 bases). The CDR3 runs to 17 residues. CDR1 is MNHEY, CDR2 SVGEGT, per germline. The chain's CDR3 is CASSNYGTIYSNQPQHF. The CDR3 DNA reads TGCGCCAGCAGTAACTACGGGACAATTTATAGCAATCAGCCCCAGCATTTT.

There are a few counts of this clonotype. A much larger clone lies a single base off, so this may be a read error. This chain links TRBV30 with TRBJ2-4; D gene ambiguous. Trimming removed 3 bases from V and 6 bases from J, with 15 bases in between. The CDR3 loop spans 14 amino acids. Germline V gene lookup returns CDR1 GTSNPN and CDR2 SVGIG (reference sequence). CDR3 nucleotides: TGTGCCTGGAGCCCCCATAAAGAGCGAAACATTCAGTACTTC. It is translated as CAWSPHKERNIQYF.

The chain recombines TRBV4-1 with TRBJ1-1; D not certain. CDR3 size: 13 residues. Trimming took off 4 bases at V and 2 bases at J, with 8 bases between the two ends. Germline V gene lookup returns CDR1 MGHRA and CDR2 YSYEKL. CDR3 in amino acids: CASSPHLNTEAFF. The CDR3 DNA sequence: TGCGCCAGCAGCCCACACCTTAACACTGAAGCTTTCTTT.

In this sample, this clonotype turned up many times. The chain uses TRBV6-6 and TRBJ2-5; D remains unclear. Trimming pared 0 bases from V and 5 bases from J, leaving 4 bases between. The CDR3 is made up of 12 amino acids. CDR1 MNHNY and CDR2 SVGAGI come from the germline V gene (reference sequence). This CDR3 is CASSYSAETQYF. CDR3 nucleotides: TGTGCCAGCAGTTACTCGGCGGAGACCCAGTACTTC.

This clonotype was found a few times. Compared with germline, one end of the junction differs, possibly owing to a read error. The V call is TRBV7-9, the J call TRBJ2-1; 12 bases align to TRBD2. The germline V gene encodes CDR1 SEHNR and CDR2 FQNEAQ (reference sequence). This CDR3 contains 16 residues. CDR3 residues: CASSFAASGGANAQFF. The DNA for the CDR3 is TGTGCCAGCAGCTTCGCGGCTAGCGGGGGGGCAAATGCGCAGTTCTTC.

The J gene is TRBJ2-1, the V gene TRBV20-1; tentatively, D is TRBD2 (5 bases). Germline V CDR1 and CDR2: DFQATT, SNEGSKA (reference sequence). The CDR3 runs to 15 residues. V was clipped by 5 bases and J by 0 bases, with 14 bases between them. The CDR3 DNA is TGCAGTGCTCTAAGACTATCCAGCTCCTACAATGAGCAGTTCTTC. As protein: CSALRLSSSYNEQFF.

This clonotype turned up a few times. The genes are TRBV29-1 and TRBJ2-7; tentatively, D is TRBD1 or TRBD2 (5 bases each). Trimming cost V 1 base and J 2 bases, with 6 bases left between them. The germline CDR1 and CDR2 sequences are SQVTM and ANQGSEA. The CDR3 spans 12 residues. CDR3 amino acids: CSVEGDAYEQYF. CDR3 coding DNA: TGCAGCGTTGAAGGGGACGCCTACGAGCAGTACTTC.

V usage is TRBV20-1 and J usage is TRBJ2-7; D is undetermined. The germline V gene has CDR1 DFQATT and CDR2 SNEGSKA (reference sequence). The CDR3 contains 15 residues. V was cut by 6 bases and J by 0 bases, with 18 bases left in between. The CDR3 sequence is CSALDGLLSSYEQYF. The CDR3 DNA reads TGCAGTGCCCTCGACGGGCTTCTTAGCTCCTACGAGCAGTACTTC.

This clonotype was found many times. The chain links TRBV20-1 to TRBJ1-2; D uncertain. Germline V gives CDR1 DFQATT, CDR2 SNEGSKA (reference sequence). This CDR3 contains 12 residues. The V gene lost 7 bases and the J gene lost 9 bases, with 18 bases spanning the gap. The CDR3 sequence: CSVSNSAVSYTF. DNA for the CDR3: TGCAGTGTGTCCAACAGTGCTGTTAGCTACACCTTC.

CDR3 region: CASRRTDLGNQPQHF. CDR3 coding DNA: TGTGCCAGCAGGCGGACGGACCTGGGCAATCAGCCCCAGCATTTT. The V and J genes are TRBV12-3 or TRBV12-4 and TRBJ1-5; D call uncertain. This CDR3 has 15 residues. The V end lost 6 bases, the J end lost 2 bases, and 14 bases lay between the germline ends.

The gene calls are TRBV7-2 and TRBJ2-3, with 7 bases identical to TRBD2. There are 15 residues in the CDR3. J lost 5 bases, V lost 0 bases, and 5 bases had no gene match. The germline V gene has CDR1 SGHTA and CDR2 FQGNSA. CDR3 loop: CASSLAQRGGDTQYF. The CDR3 region has the DNA TGTGCCAGCAGCTTAGCCCAGCGGGGAGGAGATACGCAGTATTTT.

In this sample, this clonotype turned up a few times. The rearrangement uses TRBV6-5 and TRBJ2-3; either TRBD1 or TRBD2 may supply D (6 bases each). CDR3 size: 14 residues. Trimming left V 2 bases short and J 4 bases short, with 10 bases between. Germline V CDR1 and CDR2: MNHEY, SVGAGI. This CDR3 reads CASSYVGGSDTQYF. The DNA for the CDR3 is TGTGCCAGCAGTTACGTGGGGGGCTCAGATACGCAGTATTTT.

This chain links TRBV15 with TRBJ2-5; 7 nucleotides agree with TRBD1. CDR1 LNHNV and CDR2 YYDKDF come from the germline V gene (reference sequence). The ends lost 0 bases at V and 5 bases at J; junction bases unmatched: 6. The CDR3 loop spans 15 amino acids. CDR3 bases: TGTGCCACCAGCAGAGATAGAGGGGGCAGCGAGACCCAGTACTTC. Amino acids: CATSRDRGGSETQYF.

This chain uses TRBV12-3 or TRBV12-4 with TRBJ2-3; D is unresolved. The V end lost 5 bases, the J end lost 3 bases, and 18 bases lay between the germline ends. There are 16 residues in the CDR3. The CDR3 coding sequence is TGTGCCAGCAGTATCACTCCACCCGGTGTGACAGATACGCAGTATTTT. This codes for CASSITPPGVTDTQYF.

The rearrangement uses TRBV20-1 and TRBJ2-7; the D gene could be TRBD1 or TRBD2 (5 bases each). This CDR3 is 14 amino acids long. Germline V gene lookup returns CDR1 DFQATT and CDR2 SNEGSKA (reference sequence). Between the trimmed V and J ends, which lost 2 bases and 2 bases, there was a span of 13 bases. The CDR3 here is CSARQTGTTYEQYF. The CDR3 nucleotides read TGCAGTGCTAGACAGACTGGGACCACCTACGAGCAGTACTTC.

The chain couples TRBV7-9 to TRBJ1-1; no definite D call. The CDR3 is made up of 12 amino acids. Germline V CDR1 and CDR2: SEHNR, FQNEAQ (reference sequence). Deletions cut 1 base from V and 7 bases from J, with 7 bases between. DNA for the CDR3: TGTGCCAGCAGCTTAGAGTTGAATGAAGCTTTCTTT. It is translated as CASSLELNEAFF. The variable domain in full, completed from reference TRBV7-9 and TRBJ1-1, reads DTGVSQNPRHKITKRGQNVTFRCDPISEHNRLYWYRQTLGQGPEFLTYFQNEAQLEKSRLLSDRFSAERPKGSFSTLEIQRTEQGDSAMYLCASSLELNEAFFGQGTRLTVV.

CDR3 coding DNA: TGCAGCGTTCAAAGGCTCTATGGCTACACCTTC. Its protein is CSVQRLYGYTF. This chain connects TRBV29-1 to TRBJ1-2; no firm D call. This CDR3 spans 11 amino acids. Germline-derived CDR1 and CDR2 are SQVTM and ANQGSEA. Deletions cut 5 bases from V and 4 bases from J, with 8 bases between.

The V call is TRBV5-5, the J call TRBJ2-7; D remains ambiguous. The last part of the DNA fits TRBJ2-5 better; the J call may be wrong. This CDR3 spans 14 amino acids. Germline V gene sequence: CDR1 SGHKS, CDR2 YYEKEE (reference sequence). In DNA, the CDR3 is TGTGCCAGCAGCTGGGGTGCAGTACAAGAGACCCAGTACTTC. Its protein product is CASSWGAVQETQYF.

Worth noting for this clonotype: The junction departs from the called germline gene at one end, perhaps through a read error. V gene TRBV12-3 or TRBV12-4 combines with J gene TRBJ2-3, with D maybe TRBD2 (6 bases). This CDR3 is built from 16 residues. CDR3 nucleotide sequence: TGTGCCAGCAGTTCGTACCAGTCCGGGGGAAAAGATACGGAGTATTTT. Its translation is CASSSYQSGGKDTEYF.

This clonotype was picked up a small number of times. CDR3 in amino acids: CASSQGRDYSNQPQHF. CDR3 DNA: TGTGCCAGCAGCCAAGGGCGGGACTATAGCAATCAGCCCCAGCATTTT. The chain recombines TRBV3-1 with TRBJ1-5; D possibly corresponds to TRBD1 (5 bases). V was cut by 1 base and J by 0 bases, with 10 bases left in between. The CDR3 length is 16 residues. Germline values: CDR1 LGHDT, CDR2 YNNKEL (reference sequence).

The V call is TRBV20-1, the J call TRBJ1-2; tentatively, D is TRBD1 (6 bases). CDR3 length equals 13 residues. The germline V and J ends were trimmed by 1 base and 12 bases, with 18 bases remaining between them. Germline-derived CDR1 and CDR2 are DFQATT and SNEGSKA (reference sequence). CDR3 residues: CSARVEGGDGHTF. The CDR3 DNA sequence: TGCAGTGCTAGAGTCGAAGGGGGGGACGGCCACACCTTC.

This chain uses TRBV15 with TRBJ2-1, with a tentative D call TRBD1 (5 bases). The CDR3 runs 14 residues. The V gene's germline CDR1 is LNHNV and CDR2 YYDKDF (reference sequence). V lost 0 bases and J lost 10, with 13 bases in between. The CDR3 DNA reads as TGTGCCACCAGCAGAGATATGACAGCCGTAGAGCAGTTCTTC. This translates into CATSRDMTAVEQFF.

In the case of this clonotype: A much more abundant neighbour one base away suggests this may be a read error. The chain carries TRBV9 and TRBJ2-5; possibly TRBD2 for D (7 bases). CDR3 size: 15 residues. Germline assignment: CDR1 SGDLS and CDR2 YYNGEE. The CDR3 coding sequence is TGTGCCAGCAGCGTAGTAGGGGGGGCCCAAGGGACCCAGTACTTC. It yields the protein CASSVVGGAQGTQYF.

This clonotype was seen only a few times. The rearrangement joins TRBV20-1 to TRBJ2-1; 9 bases agree with TRBD2. From germline, CDR1 is DFQATT and CDR2 SNEGSKA (reference sequence). This CDR3 is built from 15 residues. V shed 4 bases and J 2 bases; nucleotides not matched to a gene: 6. In DNA, the CDR3 is TGCAGTGCTATAGCGGGAGAGCACGCCTACAATGAGCAGTTCTTC. Amino acids: CSAIAGEHAYNEQFF.

The gene calls are TRBV20-1 and TRBJ2-2; TRBD2 agrees at 11 bases. Germline CDR1 is DFQATT and CDR2 is SNEGSKA (reference sequence). Unmatched junction bases numbered 6, after V lost 3 bases and J lost 6 bases. This CDR3 is 15 amino acids long. CDR3 sequence reads: CSASATSGSAGELFF. The DNA of the CDR3 is TGCAGTGCTAGCGCCACTAGCGGGAGTGCCGGGGAGCTGTTTTTT.